This is a list of T cell receptor beta chains from one sample in a study of long-term antiretroviral therapy in people with HIV. The protocol was immunoSEQ multiplex PCR, while the TCRdb copy is restricted to in-frame clones and leaves out a portion. The sample holds 45,000 or so clones, about 95% seen once. The sequences come from unsorted PBMCs, collected 3.7 years after starting antiretroviral therapy. The receptors originated from a woman aged 45-65 years with HIV. The CDR3 runs from the conserved cysteine through the conserved F or W. The D gene is left open where the match is weak. Expanded clones get a size class; other rows say once, few or many, or leave the size out.

clone size	D gene	V gene	J gene	CDR3 protein	CDR3 DNA
once	.	TRBV30	TRBJ2-5	CACSQDGSETQYF	TGTGCCTGTTCCCAGGACGGGAGCGAGACCCAGTACTTC
.	.	TRBV2	TRBJ1-3	CASSELNQPGNTIYF	TGTGCCAGCAGTGAACTCAATCAACCTGGAAACACCATATATTTT
.	TRBD2	TRBV6-1	TRBJ2-3	CASSGGAGGPTDTQYF	TGTGCCAGCAGTGGAGGGGCGGGGGGGCCAACAGATACGCAGTATTTT
once	TRBD1	TRBV2	TRBJ1-5	CASSLQGQGNQPQHF	TGTGCCAGCAGTTTACAGGGGCAGGGCAATCAGCCCCAGCATTTT
.	.	TRBV5-1	TRBJ2-7	CASSPGTAPNEQYF	TGCGCCAGCAGCCCCGGGACGGCCCCCAACGAGCAGTACTTC
.	TRBD1	TRBV7-2	TRBJ2-2	CASSVGAGTAYTGELFF	TGTGCCAGCAGCGTAGGGGCCGGGACAGCTTACACCGGGGAGCTGTTTTTT
.	.	TRBV19	TRBJ1-2	CASSLEGSGSYGYTF	TGTGCCAGTAGTTTAGAGGGGTCTGGCAGCTATGGCTACACCTTC
few	TRBD1	TRBV19	TRBJ2-2	CASSPGTGGTGELFF	TGTGCCAGTAGTCCGGGGACAGGGGGCACCGGGGAGCTGTTTTTT
.	.	TRBV30	TRBJ2-5	CACGLGGETQYF	TGTGCCTGCGGGCTGGGCGGAGAGACCCAGTACTTC
once	TRBD2	TRBV5-1	TRBJ2-5	CASSLDGGVQETQYF	TGCGCCAGCAGCTTAGACGGGGGGGTCCAGGAGACCCAGTACTTC
.	.	TRBV6-1	TRBJ2-1	CASSVSLRRTVDNEQFF	TGTGCCAGCAGTGTCTCCCTGCGAAGGACAGTGGACAATGAGCAGTTCTTC
.	.	TRBV30	TRBJ1-3	CAWSVNSDGNTIYF	TGTGCCTGGAGTGTAAACAGTGATGGAAACACCATATATTTT
.	.	TRBV5-1	TRBJ2-7	CASRTGVSYEQYF	TGCGCCAGTCGCACGGGGGTATCCTACGAGCAGTACTTC
.	.	TRBV18	TRBJ2-5	CASSLPQARETQYF	TGTGCCAGCTCACTACCGCAGGCACGGGAGACCCAGTACTTC
.	.	TRBV12-5	TRBJ2-7	CASGTSLAYEQYF	TGTGCTAGTGGTACCTCCCTAGCGTACGAGCAGTACTTC
.	TRBD1	TRBV6-6	TRBJ2-2	CASSYPGQGATGELFF	TGTGCCAGCAGTTACCCGGGACAGGGGGCCACCGGGGAGCTGTTTTTT
once	.	TRBV5-1	TRBJ1-3	CASSLATASGNTIYF	TGCGCCAGCAGCTTGGCAACAGCCTCTGGAAACACCATATATTTT
.	.	TRBV6-5	TRBJ1-1	CATRGNAEAFF	TGTGCCACCAGGGGTAACGCTGAAGCTTTCTTT
.	TRBD1	TRBV5-1	TRBJ1-1	CASSFGTGKGNTEAFF	TGCGCCAGCAGCTTCGGGACAGGGAAAGGGAACACTGAAGCTTTCTTT
.	.	TRBV4-1	TRBJ1-4	CASSLTGVNEKLFF	TGCGCCAGCAGCCTGACAGGTGTCAATGAAAAACTGTTTTTT
.	.	TRBV5-1	TRBJ2-1	CASSYQGNEQFF	TGCGCCAGCAGCTATCAGGGAAATGAGCAGTTCTTC
once	TRBD1	TRBV10-1	TRBJ2-7	CASSESRTGVLEQYF	TGCGCCAGCAGTGAGTCTCGGACAGGGGTACTCGAGCAGTACTTC
.	.	TRBV10-2	TRBJ1-2	CASSGGQSNYGYTF	TGCGCCAGCAGTGGCGGGCAGTCTAACTATGGCTACACCTTC
.	TRBD2	TRBV7-8	TRBJ2-7	CASSLARGLSGGLTYEQYF	TGTGCCAGCAGCTTAGCGCGAGGGTTGAGCGGGGGTCTAACCTACGAGCAGTACTTC
.	.	TRBV2	TRBJ1-1	CASSREGLGVNTEAFF	TGTGCCAGCAGTAGGGAGGGGCTGGGGGTGAACACTGAAGCTTTCTTT
.	TRBD1	TRBV6-9	TRBJ1-5	CASRLRDRVGGQPQHF	TGTGCCAGCAGGCTAAGGGACAGGGTTGGGGGTCAGCCCCAGCATTTT
.	.	TRBV6-6	TRBJ2-7	CATLDFEGSYEQYF	TGTGCCACCCTGGACTTCGAGGGCTCCTACGAGCAGTACTTC
.	.	TRBV11-2	TRBJ2-7	CASSSDYAYEQYF	TGTGCCAGCAGCTCGGACTACGCCTACGAGCAGTACTTC
.	TRBD1	TRBV6-1	TRBJ2-5	CASSGRQGALLLQETQYF	TGTGCCAGCAGTGGGCGACAGGGGGCCCTTCTCTTACAAGAGACCCAGTACTTC
.	TRBD1	TRBV6-1	TRBJ2-3	CASSDPQGAGDTQYF	TGTGCCAGCAGTGACCCCCAGGGGGCCGGAGATACGCAGTATTTT
.	.	TRBV2	TRBJ2-5	CASSGVGETQYF	TGTGCCAGCAGTGGGGTAGGAGAGACCCAGTACTTC
.	.	TRBV5-1	TRBJ1-2	CASSLGGSSYGYTF	TGCGCCAGCAGCTTAGGGGGGTCCTCTTATGGCTACACCTTC